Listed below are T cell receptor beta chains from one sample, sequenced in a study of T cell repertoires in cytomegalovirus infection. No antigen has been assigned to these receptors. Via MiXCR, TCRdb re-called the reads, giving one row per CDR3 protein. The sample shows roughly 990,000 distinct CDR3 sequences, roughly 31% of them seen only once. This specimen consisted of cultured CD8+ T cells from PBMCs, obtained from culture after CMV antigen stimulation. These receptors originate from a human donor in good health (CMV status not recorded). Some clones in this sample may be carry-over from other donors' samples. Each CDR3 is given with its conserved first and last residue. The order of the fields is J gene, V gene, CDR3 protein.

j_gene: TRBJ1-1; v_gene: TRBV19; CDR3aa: CASSNRITEAFF
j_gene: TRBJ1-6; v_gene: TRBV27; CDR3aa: CASGYPPPRDSPLHF
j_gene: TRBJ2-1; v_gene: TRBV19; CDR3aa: CASSITIGHYSNEQFF
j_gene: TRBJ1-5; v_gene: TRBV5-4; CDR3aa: CASSYTGSPDQPQHF
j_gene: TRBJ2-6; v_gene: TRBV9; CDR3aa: CASTHEGAGGANVLTF
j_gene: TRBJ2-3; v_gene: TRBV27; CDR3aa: CASSLPQGSTQYF
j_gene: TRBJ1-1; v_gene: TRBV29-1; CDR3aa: CSVDPRTGEAFF
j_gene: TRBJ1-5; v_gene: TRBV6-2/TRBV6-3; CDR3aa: CASRLGRTNNQPQHF
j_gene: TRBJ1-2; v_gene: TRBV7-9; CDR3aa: CASSSSRDRGNYGYTF
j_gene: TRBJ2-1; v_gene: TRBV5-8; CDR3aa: CASSGGDRDEQFF
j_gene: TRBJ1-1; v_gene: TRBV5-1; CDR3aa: CASSVWGQGASNTEAFF
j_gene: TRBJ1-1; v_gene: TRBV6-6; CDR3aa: CASSYSDSPFMNTEAFF
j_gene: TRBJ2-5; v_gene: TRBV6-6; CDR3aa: CASSYSGAQYF
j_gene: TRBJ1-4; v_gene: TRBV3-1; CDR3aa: CASSLQTGPATNEKLFF
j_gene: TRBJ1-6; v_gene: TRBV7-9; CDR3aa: CASSPPFWTGTNSPLHF
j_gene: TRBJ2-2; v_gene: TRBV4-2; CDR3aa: CASSQLLRDSDYTGELFF
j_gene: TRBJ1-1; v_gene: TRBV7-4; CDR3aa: CASSSNMEDTEAFF
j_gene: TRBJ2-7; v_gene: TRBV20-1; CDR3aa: CSATPPRGPYEQYF
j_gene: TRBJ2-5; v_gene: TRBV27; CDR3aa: CASSLMKRETQYF
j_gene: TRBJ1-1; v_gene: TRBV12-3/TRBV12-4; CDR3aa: CASSPSSEAFF
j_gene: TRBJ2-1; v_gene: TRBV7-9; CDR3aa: CASSFGTYSSYNEQFF
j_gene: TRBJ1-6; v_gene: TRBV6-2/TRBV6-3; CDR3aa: CASSRQGNWNSPLHF
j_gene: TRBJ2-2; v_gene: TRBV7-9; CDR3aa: CASSQGVHKLNTGELFF
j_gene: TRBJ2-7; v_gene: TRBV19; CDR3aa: CASSLSGTTTIEQYF
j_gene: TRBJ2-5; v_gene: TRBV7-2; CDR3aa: CASSLAGGYLEQETQYF
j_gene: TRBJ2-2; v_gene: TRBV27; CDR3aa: CASYNTGELFF
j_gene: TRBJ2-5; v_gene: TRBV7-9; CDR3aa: CASETGERRETQYF
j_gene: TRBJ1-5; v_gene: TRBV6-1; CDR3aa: CASSGGGPYSNQPQHF
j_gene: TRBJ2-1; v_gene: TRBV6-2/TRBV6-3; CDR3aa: CASSYRGQGSYNEQFF